These T cell receptor beta chains were read from a single sample in a study of neoadjuvant anti-PD-1 for oral cavity cancer. Profiled with immunoSEQ multiplex PCR; TCRdb holds only in-frame clones, not every one. The sample has just under 70,000 clones, 70% to 90% seen once. Sequenced here: PBMCs, sampled after nivolumab (anti-PD-1) treatment. These receptors all stem from a person aged 40 to 85 with oral cavity squamous cell carcinoma. The CDR3 runs from the conserved cysteine through the conserved F or W. Fields, in order: V gene, CDR3 length, clone size, D gene, J gene, CDR3 DNA, CDR3 protein. A D gene is named only where the DNA matches it firmly. Clone size is not always given. Where it is, it says once, few, many or a class for expanded clones.

TRBV27	16	.	.	TRBJ2-6	TGTGCCAGCAGTTTATTTACGAGGACTGGGGCCAACGTCCTGACTTTC	CASSLFTRTGANVLTF
TRBV6-5	13	.	.	TRBJ1-2	TGTGCCAGCAGTTATTTACAGGGAAACGGCTACACCTTC	CASSYLQGNGYTF
TRBV30	14	.	.	TRBJ1-5	TGTGCCTGGAGTGTAAGGGGGTTTGATCAGCCCCAGCATTTT	CAWSVRGFDQPQHF
TRBV19	12	few	.	TRBJ1-2	TGTGCCAGTAAGATACAGGGATGGGGCTACACCTTC	CASKIQGWGYTF
TRBV6-6	12	.	.	TRBJ2-7	TGTGCCAGCAGTTACTCGGAATACGAGCAGTACTTC	CASSYSEYEQYF
TRBV11-2	13	.	.	TRBJ2-3	TGTGCCAGCAGCCGACGTGGGGCAGATACGCAGTATTTT	CASSRRGADTQYF
TRBV13	16	.	TRBD2	TRBJ2-1	TGTGCCAGCAGCTTAGAGGCAGGGAGGGTCTACAATGAGCAGTTCTTC	CASSLEAGRVYNEQFF
TRBV28	13	.	.	TRBJ1-2	TGTGCCAGCAGTTTATCCGATTCGGGCCGGACTACCTTC	CASSLSDSGRTTF
TRBV9	15	.	.	TRBJ1-1	TGTGCCAGCAGCCCCGGCGGGCTGATGAGCACTGAAGCTTTCTTT	CASSPGGLMSTEAFF
TRBV11-2	16	.	.	TRBJ1-1	TGTGCCAGCAGCTTGGGCCCGGGTCAGGTAAACACTGAAGCTTTCTTT	CASSLGPGQVNTEAFF
TRBV6-1	16	.	TRBD1	TRBJ1-1	TGTGCCAGCAGTGAGAGACCGGGACAGGGAAACACTGAAGCTTTCTTT	CASSERPGQGNTEAFF
TRBV20-1	10	.	.	TRBJ1-1	TGCAGTGCTAGCCCCCTTATAGGTTTCTTT	CSASPLIGFF
TRBV18	14	.	.	TRBJ1-2	TGTGCCAGCTCACCAGAAGCGGGGCAGGGCCACTACACCTTC	CASSPEAGQGHYTF
TRBV11-3	15	.	TRBD2	TRBJ2-1	TGTGCCAGCAGCCGGGGACTAGCGGGAGGCTTTGAGCAGTTCTTC	CASSRGLAGGFEQFF
TRBV2	14	.	TRBD2	TRBJ2-7	TGTGCCAGCGACCCTAGCGGAATACCCTACGAGCAGTACTTC	CASDPSGIPYEQYF
TRBV10-2	17	.	TRBD1	TRBJ1-5	TGCGCCAGCAGTGCCGGACAGGGGGGAAACAGCAATCAGCCCCAGCATTTT	CASSAGQGGNSNQPQHF
TRBV6-5	15	.	TRBD2	TRBJ2-4	TGTGCCAGCAGCCCGGGAGGGCCTATCCAAAACATTCAGTACTTC	CASSPGGPIQNIQYF
TRBV9	17	.	.	TRBJ2-2	TGTGCCAGCAGCGTAGGGGAAGGCGGACTTAGGACCGGGGAGCTGTTTTTT	CASSVGEGGLRTGELFF
TRBV10-3	13	few	.	TRBJ2-3	TGTGCCATCAGTGAGGGCCCCTCAGATACGCAGTATTTT	CAISEGPSDTQYF
TRBV6-1	13	.	TRBD2	TRBJ2-4	TGTGCCAGCAGACGAAACGATGGGGGGGTCCAGTACTTC	CASRRNDGGVQYF
TRBV9	19	.	.	TRBJ1-4	TGTGCCAGCAGCGTAGGCCCCGTCGATTCACAGGGTGATAATGAAAAACTGTTTTTT	CASSVGPVDSQGDNEKLFF
TRBV6-6	13	.	.	TRBJ1-5	TGTGCCAGCAGTTACCTAGGGGATCAGCCCCAGCATTTT	CASSYLGDQPQHF
TRBV19	15	.	TRBD1	TRBJ1-2	TGTGCCAGTAACCCCGGGACAGCACCTAACTATGGCTACACCTTC	CASNPGTAPNYGYTF
TRBV5-1	16	.	TRBD2	TRBJ2-7	TGCGCCAGCAGCTTGGAACGGCTAGCGGGAGGGTACGAGCAGTACTTC	CASSLERLAGGYEQYF
TRBV6-1	13	.	.	TRBJ1-2	TGTGCCAGCAGTGAAGTTTCTTACTATGGCTACACCTTC	CASSEVSYYGYTF
TRBV5-1	13	.	.	TRBJ1-4	TGCGCCAGCAGCTTCCCACCGAATGAAAAACTGTTTTTT	CASSFPPNEKLFF